The entry below describes one TCR beta chain. No antigen is known for it. Some clones are missing from TCRdb's copy, which holds only in-frame ones; the method was immunoSEQ multiplex PCR. There are 90,000 to 95,000 clones in the sample; 88% occur only once, and about 6% lies in the top ten. Trimming took off 2 bases at V and 0 bases at J, with 10 bases between the two ends. Germline CDR1 is KGHSH and CDR2 is LQKENI. This CDR3 contains 15 residues. The data were obtained in a study of identifying expanded T cells in peripheral blood. Study results and caveats: Differentially abundant clones: roughly 1.3 between replicates, about 15 at around 14 days, approximately 18 at four. Clone count variance between roughly 2-week samples rose with total template count.

This sequence was found in a person between 18 and 70 years old in good health. Sequencing was performed on blood. The chain has TRBV18 and TRBJ1-2; TRBD1 might be the D (5 bases). This CDR3 reads CASSPVGQTNYGYTF. The CDR3 DNA sequence: TGTGCCAGCTCACCAGTGGGGCAGACTAACTATGGCTACACCTTC.